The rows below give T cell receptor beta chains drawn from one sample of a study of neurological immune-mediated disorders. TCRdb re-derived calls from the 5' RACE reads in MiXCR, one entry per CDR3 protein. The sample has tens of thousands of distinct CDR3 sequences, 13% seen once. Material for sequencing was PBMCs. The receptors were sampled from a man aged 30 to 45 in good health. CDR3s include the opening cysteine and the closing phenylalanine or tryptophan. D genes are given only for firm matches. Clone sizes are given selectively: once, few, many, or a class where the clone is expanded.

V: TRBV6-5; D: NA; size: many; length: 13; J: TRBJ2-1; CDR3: CASRTGTAGEQFF; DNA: TGTGCCAGCCGTACCGGGACAGCGGGTGAGCAGTTCTTC
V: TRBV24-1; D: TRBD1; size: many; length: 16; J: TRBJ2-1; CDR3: CATSDTQGAKYGEQFF; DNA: TGTGCCACCAGTGATACGCAGGGGGCGAAATACGGTGAGCAGTTCTTC
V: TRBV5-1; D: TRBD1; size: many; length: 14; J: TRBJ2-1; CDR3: CASSMGQVYNEQFF; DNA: TGCGCCAGCAGCATGGGACAGGTTTACAATGAGCAGTTCTTC
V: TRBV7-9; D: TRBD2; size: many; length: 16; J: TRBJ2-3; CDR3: CASSLRLAEASDTQYF; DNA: TGTGCCAGCAGCCTAAGACTAGCGGAGGCCTCGGATACGCAGTATTTT
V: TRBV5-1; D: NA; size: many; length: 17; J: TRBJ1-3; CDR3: CASSLDGGPSSGNTIYF; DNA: TGCGCCAGCAGCTTGGATGGGGGACCATCCTCTGGAAACACCATATATTTT
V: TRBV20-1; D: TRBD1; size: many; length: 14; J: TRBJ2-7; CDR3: CSAPSDRSSYEQYF; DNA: TGCAGTGCACCCTCGGACAGGAGCTCCTACGAGCAGTACTTC
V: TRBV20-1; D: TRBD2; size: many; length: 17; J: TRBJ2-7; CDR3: CSARGDSGILRSYEQYF; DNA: TGCAGTGCTAGAGGTGATAGCGGGATCCTAAGGTCCTACGAGCAGTACTTC
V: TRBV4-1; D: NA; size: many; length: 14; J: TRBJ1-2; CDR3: CASSQEGGSAGYTF; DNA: TGCGCCAGCAGCCAAGAGGGAGGGAGCGCCGGCTACACCTTC
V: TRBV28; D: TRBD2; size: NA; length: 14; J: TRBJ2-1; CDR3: CASRDSGRDNEQFF; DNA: TGTGCCAGCAGGGATAGCGGGAGAGACAATGAGCAGTTCTTC
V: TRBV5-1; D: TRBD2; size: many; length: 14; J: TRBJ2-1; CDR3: CASSLAGAIDEQFF; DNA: TGCGCCAGCAGCTTAGCGGGAGCCATCGATGAGCAGTTCTTC
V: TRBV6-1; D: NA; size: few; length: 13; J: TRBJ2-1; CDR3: CASSEPPNNEQFF; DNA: TGTGCCAGCAGTGAACCCCCCAACAATGAGCAGTTCTTC
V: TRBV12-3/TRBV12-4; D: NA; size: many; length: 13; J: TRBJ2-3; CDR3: CASSALGTDTQYF; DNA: TGTGCCAGCAGTGCCCTTGGCACAGATACGCAGTATTTT
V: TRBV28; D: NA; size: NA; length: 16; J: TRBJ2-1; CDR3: CASSRGGAGSYNEQFF; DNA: TGTGCCAGCAGCCGAGGGGGGGCGGGTTCCTACAATGAGCAGTTCTTC
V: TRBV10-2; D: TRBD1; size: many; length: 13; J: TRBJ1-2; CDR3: CASSEGDSYGYTF; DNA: TGCGCCAGCAGTGAGGGGGACAGCTATGGCTACACCTTC
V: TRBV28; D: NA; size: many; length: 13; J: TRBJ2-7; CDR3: CASSLGASPEQYF; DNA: TGTGCCAGCAGCTTGGGTGCGTCCCCGGAGCAGTACTTC
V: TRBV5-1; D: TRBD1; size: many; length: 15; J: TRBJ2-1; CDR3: CASSKGQLTYNEQFF; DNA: TGCGCCAGCAGCAAGGGACAGCTTACCTACAATGAGCAGTTCTTC
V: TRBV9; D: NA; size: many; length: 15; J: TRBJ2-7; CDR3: CASSVAAAIGYEQYF; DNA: TGTGCCAGCAGCGTAGCGGCAGCCATCGGCTACGAGCAGTACTTC
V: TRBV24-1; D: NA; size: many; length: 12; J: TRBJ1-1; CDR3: CATSGENTEAFF; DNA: TGTGCCACCAGTGGGGAAAACACTGAAGCTTTCTTT
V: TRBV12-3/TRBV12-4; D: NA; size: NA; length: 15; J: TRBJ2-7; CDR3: CASSFTGISPYEQYF; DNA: TGTGCCAGCAGTTTTACGGGGATTTCCCCCTACGAGCAGTACTTC